This entry lists 14 T cell receptor beta chains sequenced from one sample in a study of tumor-infiltrating lymphocytes in primary liver carcinoma. Joint extraction of RNA and DNA used roughly 20-33 mg of bulk tissue that was unsorted. TCR beta cDNA came from approximately 0.55 ug total RNA, primed with a constant-region primer. Libraries of TCR beta came from three nested multiplex PCR rounds with slightly modified ARM-PCR. Rounds one and two of PCR, each of roughly 11 cycles, were primed with TRBV1-TRBV30 forward primers and a C-beta reverse primer. From the multiplex PCR reads, TCRdb called clonotypes with MiXCR, one entry per CDR3 protein. The top ten clones hold 27% of a sample with around 88,000 distinct CDR3 sequences, just under 70% of them seen once. Material: tumor-adjacent normal liver tissue. These receptors were collected from a man aged 40-50 years with primary liver carcinoma and hepatitis B virus infection.

With respect to this clonotype: A much larger clone is a single base away; this may be a read error. This chain uses TRBV29-1 with TRBJ2-7, with D possibly being TRBD1 or TRBD2 (5 bases each). V dropped 4 bases and J dropped 8 bases, with 12 bases sitting between them. The CDR3 runs 11 residues. CDR1 is SQVTM and CDR2 is ANQGSEA in the germline V gene. The CDR3 loop is CSVGEGHKQYF. The CDR3 DNA follows: TGCAGCGTTGGTGAGGGGCACAAGCAGTACTTC.

The table lists this clonotype with a count of one. The CDR3 nucleotides read TGTGCCTGCACCCATACTAGCGCCCCGCAGGAAGAGACCCAGTACTTC. Its protein product is CACTHTSAPQEETQYF. This chain connects TRBV12-3 or TRBV12-4 to TRBJ2-5, with 7 bases lining up with TRBD2. This CDR3 is 16 amino acids long. V lost 11 bases to trimming and J lost 3 bases; unmatched junction nucleotides: 18.

A word on this clonotype: This CDR3 is missing its conserved last phenylalanine or tryptophan, likely due to a read error. The genes are TRBV7-8 and TRBJ2-1; D is perhaps TRBD1 or TRBD2 (5 bases each). CDR3 length: 16 amino acids. Germline V gene sequence: CDR1 SGHVS, CDR2 FQNEAQ. CDR3 region: CAGSLEGNNPRGQQFS. Here the CDR3 DNA reads TGTGCCGGCAGCTTAGAGGGGAACAACCCCCGAGGTCAGCAGTTCTCC.

Comments on this clonotype: A read error may explain this, as a much larger clone is one base away. The rearrangement uses TRBV10-3 and TRBJ2-1; 7 positions agree with TRBD1. V dropped 9 bases and J dropped 5; count of bases not matched to a gene: 4. Germline lookup yields CDR1 ENHRY and CDR2 SYGVKD. This CDR3 contains 12 residues. The CDR3 loop is CAMGTVNNEQFF. CDR3 sequence (DNA): TGTGCCATGGGGACAGTTAACAATGAGCAGTTCTTC.

This clonotype was counted ten times or more. J is TRBJ2-1 and V is TRBV5-4; 12 bases line up with TRBD2. After removal of 4 bases from V and 16 bases from J, the junction contained 9 bases not matched to a gene. This CDR3 is built from 13 residues. Germline CDR1 SGHNT, CDR2 YYREEE (reference sequence). The CDR3 spells CASSSSSGRAGFF. The CDR3 nucleotides read TGTGCCAGCAGCAGTTCTAGCGGGAGGGCCGGCTTCTTC.

The chain joins TRBV6-1 to TRBJ2-1, with 11 nucleotides matching TRBD2. Germline V gene lookup returns CDR1 MNHNS and CDR2 SASEGT. V shed 10 bases, J shed 3 bases, and the junction held 8 bases outside the gene matches. This CDR3 spans 15 amino acids. The CDR3 reads CAMSYSGRGYNEQFF. CDR3 bases: TGTGCCATGTCCTATAGCGGGAGGGGCTACAATGAGCAGTTCTTC.

J is TRBJ1-4 and V is TRBV11-1, with D perhaps TRBD1 (5 bases). The V gene lost 5 bases and the J gene lost 10 bases, with 20 bases spanning the gap. In germline, CDR1 is SGHAT, CDR2 FQDESV (reference sequence). The CDR3 loop spans 15 amino acids. In DNA, the CDR3 is TGTGCCAGCAGCCACAACAGGAGACCTAACGGAAAACTGTTTTTT. Encoded protein: CASSHNRRPNGKLFF.

This clonotype has a handful of counts. A much larger clone lies one base from this, so it may be a read error. V gene TRBV29-1 combines with J gene TRBJ1-5; D gene uncertain. Trimming cost V 4 bases and J 5 bases, with 15 bases left between them. Germline values: CDR1 SQVTM, CDR2 ANQGSEA. The CDR3 loop spans 14 amino acids. CDR3 sequence: CSVAQCAPDQPQHF. CDR3 in DNA: TGCAGCGTTGCACAATGCGCGCCGGATCAGCCCCAGCATTTT.

The chain uses TRBV5-8 and TRBJ2-1, with TRBD1 as a possible D gene (6 bases). The germline V gene encodes CDR1 SGHTS and CDR2 YDEGEE. This CDR3 region has 14 residues. The germline V and J ends were trimmed by 0 bases and 8 bases, with 12 bases remaining between them. The CDR3 nucleotides are TGTGCCAGCAGCTTGGCAGGGGAGCAGGATGAGCAGTTCTTC. Translating it yields CASSLAGEQDEQFF.

For this clonotype: One base away lies a much larger clone, so this may be a sequencing read error. The genes are TRBV6-6 and TRBJ2-3, with D possibly matching TRBD1 (6 bases). The germline CDR1 and CDR2 sequences are MNHNY and SVGAGI (reference sequence). Trimming removed 3 bases at V and 3 bases at J, with 19 bases between. This CDR3 comprises 17 residues. As DNA, the CDR3 is TGTGCCAGCAGTTATAGGGGGTCGACCGGGAAAACAGATACGCAGTATTTT. It yields the protein CASSYRGSTGKTDTQYF.

This clonotype appeared many times. The chain joins TRBV6-5 to TRBJ1-3; D perhaps matches TRBD1 (5 bases). This CDR3 has 13 residues. V dropped 8 bases and J dropped 0 bases, with 8 bases sitting between them. CDR1 is MNHEY, CDR2 SVGAGI, per germline. DNA for the CDR3: TGTGCCAGCCGGGGGAGCTCTGGAAACACCATATATTTT. Translating gives CASRGSSGNTIYF.

The chain couples TRBV21-1 to TRBJ2-5; the table's D gene call, TRBD1, was not cross checked with the DNA. TRBV21-1 counts as a pseudogene. The CDR3 has 15 amino acids. The CDR3 is CASSGSGPGRETQYF. DNA of the CDR3: TGTGCGAGCAGCGGATCGGGACCGGGGAGGGAGACCCAGTACTTC.

This clonotype was seen repeatedly, ten times or more. This sequence joins TRBV29-1 and TRBJ1-5, with 11 bases lining up with TRBD1. The J segment lost 7 bases and the V segment lost 6 bases, leaving 5 bases of the junction unmatched. Germline V lookup: CDR1 SQVTM, CDR2 ANQGSEA. The CDR3 is made up of 13 amino acids. In DNA, the CDR3 is TGCAGCGTAGCTGGACAGGGGGCGCAGCCCCAGCATTTT. Translating gives CSVAGQGAQPQHF.

A note on this clonotype: The germline gene is not matched at one end of the junction; a read error may be the cause. The chain is built from TRBV4-2 and TRBJ2-1; D possibly uses TRBD1 or TRBD2 (6 bases each). This CDR3 spans 16 amino acids. Germline V gene sequence: CDR1 LGHNA, CDR2 YNFKEQ. The CDR3 DNA follows: TGTGCCAGCAGCCAAACCCCCGGGACTGGGGGCAACGAGCAGCTCTTC. It yields the protein CASSQTPGTGGNEQLF.